This TCR beta chain was retrieved from a study of T cells expressing NK-cell markers. Study-wide background: Sequencing of TCR beta repertoires drew on sorted CD3+CD56+NKG2C+, CD3+CD56+NKG2C- and CD3+CD56-NKG2C+ T cells. Serological testing identified seven of the eight sequenced donors as HCMV-seropositive and one as seronegative.

Turning to this clonotype: Its specificity is unknown.

Study outcomes and limitations: The share of CD8+ T cells held by dominant NKG2C+ clonotypes was roughly 1.0-7.5% in several donors.

TCRdb reprocessed the 5' RACE reads; each CDR3 protein has one entry and no DNA is given. This sample's table reports approximately 110,000 distinct CDR3 sequences. This CDR3 has 16 residues. CDR1 and CDR2 from the germline V gene are SGDLS and YYNGEE. The material sequenced was blood T cells: a sorted CD56 or NKG2C T cell subset, CD4+ or CD8+ T cells, or bulk PBMC T cells (not recorded which). The receptor's source is a woman between 18 and 70 years old in good health. The chain links TRBV9 to TRBJ2-2; TCRdb selects TRBD2, and the lack of DNA leaves this call unchecked. The CDR3: CASSERTNYPPGELFF.